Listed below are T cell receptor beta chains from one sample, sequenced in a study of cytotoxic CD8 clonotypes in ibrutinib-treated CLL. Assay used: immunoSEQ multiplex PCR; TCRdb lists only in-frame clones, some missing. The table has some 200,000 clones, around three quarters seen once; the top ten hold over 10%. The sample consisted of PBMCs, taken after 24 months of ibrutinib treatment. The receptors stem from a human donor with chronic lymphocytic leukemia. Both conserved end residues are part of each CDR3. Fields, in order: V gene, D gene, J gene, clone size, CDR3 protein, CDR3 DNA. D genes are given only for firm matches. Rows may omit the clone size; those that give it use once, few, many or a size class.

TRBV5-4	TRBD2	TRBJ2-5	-	CASRRTSGAGETQYF	TGTGCCAGCCGCCGGACTAGCGGGGCGGGGGAGACCCAGTACTTC
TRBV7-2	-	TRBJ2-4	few	CASSSSSLLAKNIQYF	TGTGCCAGCAGCTCAAGCAGTCTTCTAGCCAAAAACATTCAGTACTTC
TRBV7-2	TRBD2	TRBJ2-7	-	CASSLLAGGASYEQYF	TGTGCCAGCAGCTTATTAGCGGGAGGAGCCTCCTACGAGCAGTACTTC
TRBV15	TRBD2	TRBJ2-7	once	CATSLRSGRVNEQYF	TGTGCCACCAGCTTGCGTAGCGGGAGAGTCAACGAGCAGTACTTC
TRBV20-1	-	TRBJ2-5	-	CSARDRLTQYF	TGCAGTGCTAGAGATCGGTTGACCCAGTACTTC
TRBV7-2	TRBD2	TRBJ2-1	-	CASSLELAGFNEQFF	TGTGCCAGCAGCTTGGAACTAGCGGGCTTCAATGAGCAATTCTTC
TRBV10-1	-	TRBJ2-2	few	CASSPAYTGELFF	TGCGCCAGCAGTCCAGCTTACACCGGGGAGCTGTTTTTT
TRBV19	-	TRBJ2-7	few	CASSTIIGPSYEQYF	TGTGCCAGTAGTACAATAATAGGTCCCTCCTACGAGCAGTACTTC
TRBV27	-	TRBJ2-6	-	CASSLRAGSSGANVLTF	TGTGCCAGCAGTTTAAGAGCAGGGAGCTCTGGGGCCAACGTCCTGACTTTC
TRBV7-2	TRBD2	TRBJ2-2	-	CASSLPGTSGSGGTGELFF	TGTGCCAGCAGCTTACCCGGGACTAGCGGGAGTGGGGGAACCGGGGAGCTGTTTTTT
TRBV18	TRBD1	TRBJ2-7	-	CASSPGQGIYEQYF	TGTGCCAGCTCACCGGGACAGGGCATCTACGAGCAGTACTTC
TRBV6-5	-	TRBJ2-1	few	CASKKGQSFEQFF	TGTGCCAGCAAGAAAGGGCAGAGTTTTGAGCAGTTCTTC
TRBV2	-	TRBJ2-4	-	CASSADGGLNIQYF	TGTGCCAGCAGTGCGGATGGAGGGCTAAACATTCAGTACTTC
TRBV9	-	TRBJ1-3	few	CASSVVGGSGNTIYF	TGTGCCAGCAGCGTAGTGGGGGGCTCTGGAAACACCATATATTTT
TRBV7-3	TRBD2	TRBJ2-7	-	CASSLKGGRAYEQYF	TGTGCCAGCAGCTTAAAGGGCGGGAGGGCCTACGAGCAGTACTTC
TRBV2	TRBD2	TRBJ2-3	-	CASRVAGGPGASTDTQYF	TGTGCCAGCAGGGTAGCGGGAGGGCCCGGGGCTAGCACAGATACGCAGTATTTT
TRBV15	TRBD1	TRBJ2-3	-	CATSIRTGVDTQYF	TGTGCCACCAGCATAAGGACAGGGGTAGATACGCAGTATTTT
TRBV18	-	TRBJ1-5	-	CASSPSSDYPPQHF	TGTGCCAGCTCACCATCATCCGACTATCCGCCCCAGCATTTT
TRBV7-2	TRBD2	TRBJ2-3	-	CASSLKAGGQDTQYF	TGTGCCAGCAGCTTAAAGGCGGGAGGGCAAGATACGCAGTATTTT
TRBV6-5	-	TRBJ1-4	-	CASSRLGGTNEKLFF	TGTGCCAGCAGTAGACTGGGGGGGACTAATGAAAAACTGTTTTTT
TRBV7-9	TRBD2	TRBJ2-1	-	CASSLGGLVNEQFF	TGTGCCAGCAGCTTAGGGGGACTAGTTAATGAGCAGTTCTTC
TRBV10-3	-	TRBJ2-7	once	CAISEAPGLSGTGYEQYF	TGTGCCATCAGTGAGGCCCCGGGACTCTCAGGAACCGGCTACGAGCAGTACTTC
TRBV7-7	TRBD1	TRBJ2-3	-	CASSSTGVSDTQYF	TGTGCCAGCAGCTCCACAGGGGTATCAGATACGCAGTATTTT
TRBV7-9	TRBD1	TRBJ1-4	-	CASSLAGTGIEKLFF	TGTGCCAGCAGCTTAGCGGGGACAGGGATTGAAAAACTGTTTTTT
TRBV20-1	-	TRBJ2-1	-	CSASMYPEQFF	TGCAGTGCTAGTATGTACCCTGAGCAGTTCTTC
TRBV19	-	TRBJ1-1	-	CASSTTGAVGTEAFF	TGTGCCAGTAGTACCACAGGAGCGGTTGGTACTGAAGCTTTCTTT
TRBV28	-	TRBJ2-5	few	CASSAGRGWAQYF	TGTGCCAGCAGTGCCGGACGAGGGTGGGCCCAGTACTTC
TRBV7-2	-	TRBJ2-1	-	CASSWRDNNEQFF	TGTGCCAGCAGCTGGCGGGACAACAATGAGCAGTTCTTC
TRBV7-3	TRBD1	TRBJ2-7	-	CASSLNRGYEQYF	TGTGCCAGCAGCTTAAACAGGGGTTACGAGCAGTACTTC
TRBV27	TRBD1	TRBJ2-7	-	CASSPTGTGYDEQYF	TGTGCCAGCAGTCCCACCGGGACAGGGTATGACGAGCAGTACTTC
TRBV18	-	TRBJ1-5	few	CASSPAVEGGQPQHF	TGTGCCAGCTCACCCGCCGTTGAGGGGGGTCAGCCCCAGCATTTT
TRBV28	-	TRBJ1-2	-	CASSSQEDYGYTF	TGTGCCAGCAGTTCGCAGGAGGACTATGGCTACACCTTC
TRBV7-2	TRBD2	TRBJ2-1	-	CASLLAGINNEQFF	TGTGCCAGCCTACTAGCGGGGATAAACAATGAGCAGTTCTTC
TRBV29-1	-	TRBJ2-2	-	CSVDINTGELFF	TGCAGCGTAGACATCAACACCGGGGAGCTGTTTTTT
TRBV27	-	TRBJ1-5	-	CASKVQGTPASQPQHF	TGTGCCAGCAAGGTGCAGGGGACTCCGGCCAGTCAGCCCCAGCATTTT
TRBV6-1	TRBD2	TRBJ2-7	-	CASSGTSGSSEQYF	TGTGCCAGCAGTGGGACTAGCGGGAGTTCCGAGCAGTACTTC
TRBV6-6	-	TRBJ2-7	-	CASSSGLFSYEQYF	TGTGCCAGCAGTTCAGGGTTATTCTCCTACGAGCAGTACTTC
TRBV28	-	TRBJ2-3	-	CASSLLLLTDTQYF	TGTGCCAGCAGTTTGTTACTCCTCACAGATACGCAGTATTTT
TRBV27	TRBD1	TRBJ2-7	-	CASSLNEGADYEQYF	TGTGCCAGCAGTTTAAACGAGGGGGCCGACTACGAGCAGTACTTC
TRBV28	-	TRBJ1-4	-	CASIPSGSGGDKLFF	TGTGCCAGCATCCCATCAGGCAGCGGGGGAGACAAACTGTTTTTT
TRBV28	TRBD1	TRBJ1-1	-	CASSLWGTGNTEAFF	TGTGCCAGCAGTTTATGGGGGACAGGGAACACTGAAGCTTTCTTT
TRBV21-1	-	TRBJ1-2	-	CASSKNPGQGMDGYTF	TGTGCCAGCAGCAAAAATCCGGGACAGGGGATGGATGGCTACACCTTC
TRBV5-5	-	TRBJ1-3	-	CASSLNWGRRSGNTIYF	TGTGCCAGCAGCTTAAATTGGGGACGTCGCTCTGGAAACACCATATATTTT
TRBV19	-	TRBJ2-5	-	CASSIVGRQTQYF	TGTGCCAGTAGTATAGTCGGCAGACAGACCCAGTACTTC
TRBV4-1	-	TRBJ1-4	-	CASSPRRATNEKLFF	TGCGCCAGCAGCCCCCGGAGAGCAACTAATGAAAAACTGTTTTTT
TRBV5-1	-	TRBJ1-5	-	CASSLAGFGNQPQHF	TGCGCCAGCAGCTTGGCCGGGTTTGGCAATCAGCCCCAGCATTTT